A single sample gave rise to the 26 T cell receptor beta chains below, sequenced in a study of blood T cell repertoires in COVID-19. Some clones are missing from TCRdb's copy, which holds only in-frame ones; the method was immunoSEQ multiplex PCR. The data show around 130,000 clones, more than 80% seen once. Sequenced input: peripheral blood. The source is a human donor in a cohort sampled during active COVID-19.

The chain couples TRBV2 to TRBJ2-5, with 11 bases that match TRBD1. The junction had 7 bases not matched to a gene; V was cut back by 6 bases and J by 4 bases. From germline, CDR1 is SNHLY and CDR2 FYNNEI. The CDR3 is 15 amino acids. The CDR3 protein is CASSEDRGRLETQYF. CDR3 in DNA: TGTGCCAGCAGCGAGGACAGGGGGCGACTAGAGACCCAGTACTTC.

This chain joins TRBV9 and TRBJ1-3; D not certain. This CDR3 contains 12 residues. V was clipped by 4 bases and J by 2 bases, with 4 bases between them. Germline V gives CDR1 SGDLS, CDR2 YYNGEE. The DNA for the CDR3 is TGTGCCAGCAGCCCCGCTGGAAACACCATATATTTT. Encoded protein: CASSPAGNTIYF.

This chain uses TRBV6-5 with TRBJ2-1, with 15 bases that match TRBD2. With V trimmed by 10 bases and J by 13 bases, 8 bases remained unmatched. The CDR3 is 13 amino acids. Germline loops: CDR1 MNHEY, CDR2 SVGAGI. In nucleotides, the CDR3 is TGTGCCACCTCCGGACTAGCGGGGGGGCTTCAGTTCTTC. Amino acid sequence: CATSGLAGGLQFF.

CDR3 in DNA: TGTGCCAGTAGGCCCGGGTTACCAGCCCCCTATGGCTACACCTTC. Protein: CASRPGLPAPYGYTF. The chain is built from TRBV19 and TRBJ1-2, with D uncertain. The CDR3 covers 15 residues. The germline V gene encodes CDR1 LNHDA and CDR2 SQIVND (reference sequence). Between the trimmed V and J ends, which lost 6 bases and 4 bases, there was a span of 18 bases.

The gene calls are TRBV6-2 or TRBV6-3 and TRBJ2-1; tentative D call: TRBD2 (6 bases). The CDR3 is made up of 14 amino acids. Germline-derived CDR1 and CDR2 are MNHEY and SVGEGT. Trimming shortened V by 0 bases and J by 10 bases, and 13 bases separated the two germline ends. CDR3 DNA sequence: TGTGCCAGCAGTTACTCAGGCGGGGCGGGAGAGCAGTTCTTC. Its protein product is CASSYSGGAGEQFF.

V and J are TRBV19 and TRBJ1-3, with D unclear. CDR1 is LNHDA, CDR2 SQIVND, per germline (reference sequence). V gave up 7 bases and J gave up 0 bases, with 10 bases separating them. This CDR3 contains 14 residues. CDR3 residues: CASTVTGSGNTIYF. In DNA form, the CDR3 reads TGTGCCAGTACCGTCACGGGCTCTGGAAACACCATATATTTT.

The chain carries TRBV5-8 and TRBJ2-6; D ambiguous. Germline V gene sequence: CDR1 SGHTS, CDR2 YDEGEE. CDR3 length: 14 residues. Trimming left V 5 bases short and J 1 base short, with 7 bases between. The CDR3 region is CASRPRSGANVLTF. DNA of the CDR3: TGTGCCAGCAGACCGAGGTCTGGGGCCAACGTCCTGACTTTC.

The V call is TRBV19, the J call TRBJ1-5; 8 nucleotides line up with TRBD1. Looked up from germline, CDR1 is LNHDA and CDR2 is SQIVND (reference sequence). The length of the CDR3 is 12 residues. The CDR3 region has the DNA TGTGACCGGCCCCAGGGGGCTCAGCCCCAGCATTTT. It codes for CDRPQGAQPQHF.

The CDR3: CASSFGGGAEAFF. CDR3 sequence (DNA): TGTGCCAGCAGTTTTGGCGGGGGAGCTGAAGCTTTCTTT. The chain carries TRBV27 and TRBJ1-1; maybe TRBD1 (5 bases). The CDR3 runs to 13 residues. The germline CDR1 and CDR2 sequences are MNHEY and SMNVEV (reference sequence). V was clipped by 3 bases and J by 6 bases, with 11 bases between them.

The CDR3 nucleotides are TGTGCCAGCAGCACTTACAGGGGCGAGCAGTACTTC. Translated, it gives CASSTYRGEQYF. The chain employs TRBV21-1 and TRBJ2-7; whether TRBD1, the table's D call, matches the DNA was not checked. TRBV21-1 is shown as a pseudogene. This CDR3 has 12 amino acids.

A remark on this clone: Other DNA sequences in the same sample also yield this CDR3. This chain uses TRBV27 with TRBJ2-1; 9 positions match TRBD2. Germline-derived CDR1 and CDR2 are MNHEY and SMNVEV (reference sequence). CDR3 size: 14 residues. After removal of 3 bases from V and 3 bases from J, the junction contained 0 bases not matched to a gene. CDR3 bases: TGTGCCAGCAGTTTTAGCGGGGGCTACAATGAGCAGTTCTTC. Residues: CASSFSGGYNEQFF.

This clone appeared a single time. The chain couples TRBV15 to TRBJ2-7, with a possible D match to TRBD2 (6 bases). Germline CDR1 is LNHNV and CDR2 is YYDKDF (reference sequence). The germline V and J ends were trimmed by 3 bases and 6 bases, with 9 bases remaining between them. The CDR3 consists of 12 residues. This CDR3 reads CATSSGGGEQYV. The CDR3 DNA reads as TGTGCCACCAGCAGCGGGGGAGGCGAGCAGTACGTC.

The V gene is TRBV5-4, the J gene TRBJ2-3, with 8 bases matching TRBD2. Per the germline V gene, CDR1 is SGHNT and CDR2 is YYREEE (reference sequence). The CDR3 is 14 residues long. V shed 4 bases, J shed 4 bases, and the junction held 5 bases outside the gene matches. The CDR3, as DNA: TGTGCCAGCAGCCCAGAAGCGGGAGCAGATACGCAGTATTTT. This sequence encodes CASSPEAGADTQYF.

The genes are TRBV7-2 and TRBJ2-3; a weak D match, TRBD2 (5 bases). V was clipped by 3 bases and J by 4 bases, with 17 bases between them. The CDR3 consists of 16 residues. Per the germline V gene, CDR1 is SGHTA and CDR2 is FQGNSA. In DNA form, the CDR3 reads TGTGCCAGCAGCTTCAAGCGGCGGATGGGCGCAGATACGCAGTATTTT. Translation gives CASSFKRRMGADTQYF.

V is TRBV5-1 and J is TRBJ2-3; no clear D. The germline V gene has CDR1 SGHRS and CDR2 YFSETQ. The CDR3 has 14 residues. Between the trimmed V and J ends, which lost 0 bases and 6 bases, there was a span of 11 bases. The CDR3 region has the DNA TGCGCCAGCAGCTTGGCCCTATCTTCGGATACGCAGTATTTT. Its protein product is CASSLALSSDTQYF. Drawing the rest from reference TRBV5-1 and TRBJ2-3, the complete variable domain is KAGVTQTPRYLIKTRGQQVTLSCSPISGHRSVSWYQQTPGQGLQFLFEYFSETQRNKGNFPGRFSGRQFSNSRSEMNVSTLELGDSALYLCASSLALSSDTQYFGPGTRLTVL.

The gene calls are TRBV5-1 and TRBJ1-4; TRBD1 is a possible D gene (6 bases). This CDR3 spans 14 amino acids. V dropped 1 base and J dropped 4 bases, with 8 bases sitting between them. Looked up from germline, CDR1 is SGHRS and CDR2 is YFSETQ. CDR3 coding DNA: TGCGCCAGCAGCTTGACGGACAGTAATGAAAAACTGTTTTTT. It encodes CASSLTDSNEKLFF.

The V call is TRBV5-1, the J call TRBJ2-1; 10 bases agree with TRBD2. The V gene end was trimmed by 0 bases and the J gene end by 3 bases; junction bases not matched to a gene: 3. This CDR3 contains 16 residues. Germline-derived CDR1 and CDR2 are SGHRS and YFSETQ. Written as DNA, the CDR3 is TGCGCCAGCAGCTTGGGGCTAGCGGGAGTCTACAATGAGCAGTTCTTC. It codes for CASSLGLAGVYNEQFF.

The chain combines TRBV11-2 with TRBJ2-1, with 12 bases that match TRBD2. The CDR3 extends over 16 amino acids. The trim removed 5 bases at V and 4 bases at J, leaving 6 bases unmatched. The V gene's germline CDR1 is SGHAT and CDR2 FQNNGV. This chain's CDR3 is CASSREGLAGYNEQFF. CDR3 DNA sequence: TGTGCCAGCAGCCGAGAGGGACTAGCGGGTTACAATGAGCAGTTCTTC.

This rearrangement joins TRBV7-2 to TRBJ2-2; 10 bases align to TRBD2. The CDR3 has 17 residues. V was pared by 1 base and J by 1 base, with 3 bases of the junction left unmatched. Germline V gene sequence: CDR1 SGHTA, CDR2 FQGNSA. The CDR3 DNA follows: TGTGCCAGCAGCTTAGGTGTAGCGGGGGGGAACACCGGGGAGCTGTTTTTT. Its protein product is CASSLGVAGGNTGELFF.

V gene TRBV24-1 combines with J gene TRBJ2-2; TRBD1 is a possible D gene (6 bases). The CDR3 runs 16 residues. The germline V gene has CDR1 KGHDR and CDR2 SFDVKD. V was shortened by 4 bases and J by 4 bases, with 15 bases between the two germline ends. CDR3 bases: TGTGCCACCAGTGACCCTGACAGGTCCCCCACCGGGGAGCTGTTTTTT. Protein sequence: CATSDPDRSPTGELFF.

This clone was counted between two and nine times. This chain uses TRBV6-5 with TRBJ1-1, with a tentative D call TRBD1 (5 bases). Germline loops: CDR1 MNHEY, CDR2 SVGAGI. Between the trimmed V and J ends, which lost 8 bases and 11 bases, there was a span of 12 bases. This CDR3 has 10 amino acids. The CDR3 DNA reads as TGTGCCAGCGTTGGGGCTGGGGCTTTCTTT. Translating gives CASVGAGAFF.

The chain is built from TRBV7-2 and TRBJ2-2; 11 nucleotides agree with TRBD1. Germline values: CDR1 SGHTA, CDR2 FQGNSA. V lost 4 bases to trimming and J lost 6 bases; unmatched junction nucleotides: 13. CDR3 size: 18 residues. The CDR3 sequence is CASSSPGTGGLGAGELFF. The DNA of the CDR3 is TGTGCCAGCAGCTCCCCCGGGACAGGGGGACTCGGGGCCGGGGAGCTGTTTTTT.

The DNA for the CDR3 is TGTGCCAGCAGCATTAGCGGGGGCTCCTACAATGAGCAGTTCTTC. Protein: CASSISGGSYNEQFF. The chain combines TRBV7-2 with TRBJ2-1; 9 bases match TRBD2. This CDR3 is built from 15 residues. The V gene's germline CDR1 is SGHTA and CDR2 FQGNSA. V lost 5 bases, J lost 0 bases, and 2 bases stayed unmatched. The variable domain in full, completed from reference TRBV7-2 and TRBJ2-1, reads GAGVSQSPSNKVTEKGKDVELRCDPISGHTALYWYRQSLGQGLEFLIYFQGNSAPDKSGLPSDRFSAERTGGSVSTLTIQRTQQEDSAVYLCASSISGGSYNEQFFGPGTRLTVL.

This clone was counted ten times or more. The CDR3 here is CASSPMSVRVYEQYF. CDR3 in DNA: TGTGCCAGCAGCCCAATGAGTGTCAGGGTCTACGAGCAGTACTTC. V gene TRBV7-9 combines with J gene TRBJ2-7; weak D call: TRBD1 (5 bases). Germline V gene data show CDR1 as SEHNR and CDR2 as FQNEAQ (reference sequence). Between the trimmed V and J ends, which lost 5 bases and 3 bases, there was a span of 17 bases. This CDR3 has 15 amino acids.

V usage is TRBV6-5 and J usage is TRBJ1-5; no firm D call. The germline V gene encodes CDR1 MNHEY and CDR2 SVGAGI. Between the trimmed V and J ends, which lost 6 bases and 4 bases, there was a span of 13 bases. The CDR3 consists of 14 residues. The CDR3 DNA is TGTGCCAGCAGCTCTCACAGAGTGAATCAGCCCCAGCATTTT. It translates to CASSSHRVNQPQHF.

The rearrangement links TRBV9 to TRBJ2-5; TRBD2 matches 11 bases. This CDR3 has 17 residues. Germline CDR1 and CDR2: SGDLS and YYNGEE. Germline trimming cut 4 bases from V and 3 bases from J; bases unmatched to any gene: 11. The CDR3 protein is CASSPQPGTSGEETQYF. The CDR3, as DNA: TGTGCCAGCAGCCCCCAACCCGGGACTAGCGGTGAAGAGACCCAGTACTTC.